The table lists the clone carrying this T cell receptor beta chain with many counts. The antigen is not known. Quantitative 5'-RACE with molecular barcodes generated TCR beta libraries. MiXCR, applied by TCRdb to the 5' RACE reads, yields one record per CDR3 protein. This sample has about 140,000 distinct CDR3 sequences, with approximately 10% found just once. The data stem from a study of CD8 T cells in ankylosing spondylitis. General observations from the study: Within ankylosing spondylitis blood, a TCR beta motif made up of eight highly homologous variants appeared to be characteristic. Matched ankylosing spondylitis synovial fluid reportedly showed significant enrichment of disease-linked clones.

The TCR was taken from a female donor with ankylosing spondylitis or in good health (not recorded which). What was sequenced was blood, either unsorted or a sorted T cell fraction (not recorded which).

CDR3 region: CASSLVAGGSLNEQFF. DNA for the CDR3: TGTGCCAGCAGCTTAGTAGCGGGGGGCTCTTTGAATGAGCAGTTCTTC. This chain uses TRBV7-3 with TRBJ2-1; 10 bases match TRBD2. J gave up 7 bases and V 2 bases, and 8 bases lay outside the gene matches. Germline CDR1 SGHTA, CDR2 FQGTGA. This CDR3 has 16 amino acids.